This passage covers 23 T cell receptor beta chains from one sample sequenced in a study of siplizumab effects on memory and regulatory T cells. Repertoires were generated with immunoSEQ multiplex PCR, while TCRdb's copy carries only in-frame clones and drops some. The sample lists fewer than 120,000 clones; more than 90% were seen once. The material sequenced was CD4+ T cells sorted from blood. The receptors stem from a human donor in good health.

V usage is TRBV18 and J usage is TRBJ1-5; a possible D gene is TRBD1 (5 bases). Trimming removed 4 bases at V and 1 base at J, with 14 bases between. This CDR3 is 16 amino acids long. From germline, CDR1 is KGHSH and CDR2 LQKENI. CDR3 sequence (DNA): TGTGCCAGCTCACAAGTACAGGTAGTAAGCAATCAGCCCCAGCATTTT. It translates to CASSQVQVVSNQPQHF.

This clone was recorded a few times. V usage is TRBV19 and J usage is TRBJ1-6, with 8 positions matching TRBD1. The CDR3 contains 15 residues. CDR1 LNHDA and CDR2 SQIVND come from the germline V gene (reference sequence). V lost 7 bases, J lost 14 bases, and 16 bases stayed unmatched. Here the CDR3 reads CASNLRGQGVGALHF. In nucleotides, the CDR3 is TGTGCCAGTAACCTAAGAGGACAGGGTGTAGGCGCCCTCCACTTT.

V is TRBV5-1 and J is TRBJ2-2; 7 bases are shared with TRBD2. CDR1 and CDR2 from the germline V gene are SGHRS and YFSETQ. The ends lost 5 bases at V and 5 bases at J; junction bases unmatched: 9. This CDR3 is 15 amino acids long. CDR3 amino acids: CASRASGETTGELFF. DNA for the CDR3: TGCGCCAGCAGGGCCAGCGGGGAGACAACCGGGGAGCTGTTTTTT.

The chain uses TRBV7-2 and TRBJ1-2; D unclear. The CDR3 extends over 15 amino acids. Trimming removed 5 bases at V and 2 bases at J, with 15 bases between. Germline V gene lookup returns CDR1 SGHTA and CDR2 FQGNSA. DNA for the CDR3: TGTGCCAGCAGCATCGCCGGACGGAAGAACTATGGCTACACCTTC. Translation gives CASSIAGRKNYGYTF.

The chain links TRBV5-1 to TRBJ2-1, with a tentative D call TRBD2 (6 bases). Germline V gene sequence: CDR1 SGHRS, CDR2 YFSETQ. This CDR3 spans 13 amino acids. V was clipped by 4 bases and J by 2 bases, with 7 bases between them. CDR3 coding DNA: TGCGCCAGCAGCGGGGGGACCTACAATGAGCAGTTCTTC. Protein: CASSGGTYNEQFF.

The V and J genes are TRBV5-1 and TRBJ1-1; possibly TRBD1 for D (5 bases). V lost 0 bases and J 3 bases, leaving 24 bases between the germline ends. The CDR3 is made up of 19 amino acids. Germline values: CDR1 SGHRS, CDR2 YFSETQ. The CDR3 loop is CASSLGPGLRAGYDTEAFF. The CDR3 nucleotides read TGCGCCAGCAGCTTGGGGCCGGGACTCCGGGCTGGATACGACACTGAAGCTTTCTTT.

The rearrangement links TRBV10-1 to TRBJ1-5; D is ambiguous. Germline CDR1 is WNHNN and CDR2 is SYGVQD (reference sequence). This CDR3 region has 15 residues. V lost 6 bases, J lost 6 bases, and 18 bases lay in between. CDR3 region: CASRRRAPRGQPQHF. The CDR3 bases are TGCGCCAGCAGGCGAAGGGCCCCTCGGGGTCAGCCCCAGCATTTT.

The chain carries TRBV5-6 and TRBJ1-4, with 9 bases that match TRBD1. Germline V lookup: CDR1 SGHDT, CDR2 YYEEEE. This CDR3 has 16 residues. The ends lost 2 bases at V and 4 bases at J; junction bases unmatched: 6. The CDR3 DNA is TGTGCCAGCAGCTTCGGGACAGGGAACATTAATGAAAAACTGTTTTTT. Encoded protein: CASSFGTGNINEKLFF.

The gene calls are TRBV7-2 and TRBJ1-2, with 9 bases aligning to TRBD1. V shed 3 bases, J shed 5 bases, and the junction held 7 bases outside the gene matches. Germline V lookup: CDR1 SGHTA, CDR2 FQGNSA. This CDR3 has 15 residues. CDR3 sequence: CASSFYRGQGYGYTF. The CDR3 bases are TGTGCCAGCAGCTTTTACAGGGGGCAGGGTTATGGCTACACCTTC.

The V call is TRBV7-9, the J call TRBJ2-3; unclear D gene. V lost 5 bases to trimming and J lost 3 bases, with 12 bases between them. The CDR3 loop spans 14 amino acids. Germline V gives CDR1 SEHNR, CDR2 FQNEAQ (reference sequence). CDR3 coding DNA: TGTGCCAGCAGCCCGCGAGGCAATACAGATACGCAGTATTTT. Amino acids: CASSPRGNTDTQYF.

The genes are TRBV2 and TRBJ1-2, with D uncertain. The CDR3 length is 13 residues. The germline V gene has CDR1 SNHLY and CDR2 FYNNEI. V shed 3 bases and J shed 0 bases, with 5 bases lying between them. The CDR3 DNA reads as TGTGCCAGCAGTGACAGAGCTAACTATGGCTACACCTTC. It translates to CASSDRANYGYTF.

The chain couples TRBV30 to TRBJ1-1, with D perhaps matching TRBD1 (5 bases). The CDR3 contains 14 residues. Germline V gene data show CDR1 as GTSNPN and CDR2 as SVGIG (reference sequence). Trimming left V 1 base short and J 3 bases short, with 12 bases between. CDR3 sequence: CAWSGQGMDTEAFF. The DNA of the CDR3 is TGTGCCTGGAGTGGGCAGGGAATGGACACTGAAGCTTTCTTT.

The V and J genes are TRBV7-8 and TRBJ1-1; D ambiguous. V was cut by 6 bases and J by 1 base, with 6 bases left in between. CDR1 and CDR2 (germline): SGHVS, FQNEAQ. This CDR3 has 12 amino acids. CDR3 in DNA: TGTGCCAGCAGGGAAGAGAACACTGAAGCTTTCTTT. This encodes CASREENTEAFF.

The V and J genes are TRBV19 and TRBJ1-1; TRBD1 might be the D (6 bases). V was pared by 2 bases and J by 5 bases, with 15 bases between. CDR1 is LNHDA, CDR2 SQIVND, per germline (reference sequence). This CDR3 is 15 amino acids long. CDR3 loop: CASSIPTGSETEAFF. In nucleotides, the CDR3 is TGTGCCAGTAGTATACCCACAGGGAGTGAGACTGAAGCTTTCTTT.

The chain combines TRBV2 with TRBJ2-2, with unresolved D. The CDR3 is made up of 14 amino acids. Trimming shortened V by 1 base and J by 4 bases, and 7 bases separated the two germline ends. Germline CDR1 is SNHLY and CDR2 is FYNNEI. As DNA, the CDR3 is TGTGCCAGCAGTGAAGTTCCGACCACCGGGGAGCTGTTTTTT. Protein: CASSEVPTTGELFF.

The J gene is TRBJ2-2, the V gene TRBV5-1, with 10 nucleotides matching TRBD1. Germline values: CDR1 SGHRS, CDR2 YFSETQ. Trimming at V came to 4 bases and at J to 5 bases, leaving 8 bases not matched to a gene. The CDR3 is 16 residues long. CDR3 sequence reads: CASSPWDRGRTGELFF. The CDR3 region has the DNA TGCGCCAGCAGCCCCTGGGACAGGGGAAGAACCGGGGAGCTGTTTTTT.

This clone was picked up one time. The gene calls are TRBV19 and TRBJ2-1; TRBD2 aligns across 7 bases. Trimming took 7 bases from V and 4 from J; bases not matched to a gene: 10. Germline assignment: CDR1 LNHDA and CDR2 SQIVND (reference sequence). The CDR3 length is 15 residues. The CDR3 DNA follows: TGTGCCAGTACACCCCGGGACTACCAATACAATGAGCAGTTCTTC. This sequence encodes CASTPRDYQYNEQFF.

V usage is TRBV6-6 and J usage is TRBJ2-3; no clear D. This CDR3 spans 12 amino acids. From germline, CDR1 is MNHNY and CDR2 SVGAGI (reference sequence). The germline V and J ends were trimmed by 0 bases and 6 bases, with 4 bases remaining between them. The CDR3 region has the DNA TGTGCCAGCAGTTACTCTTCCGATACGCAGTATTTT. Protein product: CASSYSSDTQYF.

The chain joins TRBV5-6 to TRBJ1-5; perhaps TRBD1 as D (6 bases). Germline values: CDR1 SGHDT, CDR2 YYEEEE. Trimming removed 2 bases at V and 5 bases at J, with 11 bases between. The CDR3 totals 14 residues. DNA of the CDR3: TGTGCCAGCAGCTTACAGGGTTCTGATCAGCCCCAGCATTTT. This gives the protein CASSLQGSDQPQHF.

The chain joins TRBV19 to TRBJ2-7; no definite D call. Between the trimmed V and J ends, which lost 5 bases and 0 bases, there was a span of 11 bases. CDR3 length: 14 amino acids. Germline CDR1 is LNHDA and CDR2 is SQIVND (reference sequence). CDR3 sequence: CASSQRQSSYEQYF. CDR3 bases: TGTGCCAGTAGTCAAAGACAAAGCTCCTACGAGCAGTACTTC.

V is TRBV2 and J is TRBJ2-1; 9 bases agree with TRBD2. The CDR3 consists of 14 residues. Germline V lookup: CDR1 SNHLY, CDR2 FYNNEI. With V trimmed by 6 bases and J by 6 bases, 6 bases remained unmatched. The CDR3 sequence: CASRAGLASNEQFF. DNA for the CDR3: TGTGCCAGCAGAGCGGGACTAGCCTCCAATGAGCAGTTCTTC.

Concerning this clone itself: Other nucleotide sequences in the sample specify the same CDR3. This sequence joins TRBV5-1 and TRBJ2-3, with 12 bases fitting TRBD2. This CDR3 comprises 16 residues. Germline CDR1 SGHRS, CDR2 YFSETQ. V was clipped by 2 bases and J by 2 bases; unmatched bases: 3. CDR3 nucleotides: TGCGCCAGCAGCTTAGGACTAGCGGGACCCACAGATACGCAGTATTTT. Encoded protein: CASSLGLAGPTDTQYF.

The gene calls are TRBV28 and TRBJ1-4, with TRBD1 as a possible D gene (5 bases). The CDR3 loop spans 17 amino acids. Deletions cut 1 base from V and 6 bases from J, with 18 bases between. Germline CDR1 and CDR2: MDHEN and SYDVKM. DNA for the CDR3: TGTGCCAGCAGTTTATACACCATGGGACGCCCGGATGAAAAACTGTTTTTT. Amino acids: CASSLYTMGRPDEKLFF.